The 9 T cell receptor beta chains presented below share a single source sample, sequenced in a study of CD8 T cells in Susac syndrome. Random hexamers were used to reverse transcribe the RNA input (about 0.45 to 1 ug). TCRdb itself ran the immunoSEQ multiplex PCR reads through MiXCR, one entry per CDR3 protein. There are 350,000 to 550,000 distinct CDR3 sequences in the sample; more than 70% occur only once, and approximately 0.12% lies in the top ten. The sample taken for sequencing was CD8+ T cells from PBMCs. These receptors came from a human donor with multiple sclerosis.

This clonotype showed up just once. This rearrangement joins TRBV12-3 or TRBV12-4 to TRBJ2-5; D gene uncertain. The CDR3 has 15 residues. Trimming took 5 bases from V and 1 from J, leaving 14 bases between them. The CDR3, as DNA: TGTGCCAGCAGTCTACCCGGATCGGCCCAAGAGACCCAGTACTTC. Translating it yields CASSLPGSAQETQYF.

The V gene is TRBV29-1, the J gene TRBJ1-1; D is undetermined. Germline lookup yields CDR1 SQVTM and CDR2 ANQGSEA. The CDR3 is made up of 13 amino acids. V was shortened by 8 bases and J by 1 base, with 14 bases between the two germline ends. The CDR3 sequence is CSTKYDPNTEAFF. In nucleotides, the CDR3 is TGCAGCACAAAATATGACCCGAACACTGAAGCTTTCTTT.

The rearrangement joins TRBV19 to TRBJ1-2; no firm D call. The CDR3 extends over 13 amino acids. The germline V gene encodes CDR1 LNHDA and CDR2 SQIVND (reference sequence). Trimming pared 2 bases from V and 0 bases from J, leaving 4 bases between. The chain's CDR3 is CASSIFANYGYTF. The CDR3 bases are TGTGCCAGTAGTATATTCGCTAACTATGGCTACACCTTC.

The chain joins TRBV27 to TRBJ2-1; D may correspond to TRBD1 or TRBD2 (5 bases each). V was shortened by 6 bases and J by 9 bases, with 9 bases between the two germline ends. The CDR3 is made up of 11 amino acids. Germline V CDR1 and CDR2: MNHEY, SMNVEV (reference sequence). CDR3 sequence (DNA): TGTGCCAGCAGATATGGGGGTGAGCAGTTCTTC. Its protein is CASRYGGEQFF.

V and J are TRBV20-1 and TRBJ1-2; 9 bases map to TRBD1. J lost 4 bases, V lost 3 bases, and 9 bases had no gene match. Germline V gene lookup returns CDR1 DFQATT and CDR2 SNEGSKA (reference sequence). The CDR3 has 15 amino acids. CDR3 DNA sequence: TGCAGTGCTAGGACAGGGGGAAGGTTAGGCTATGGCTACACCTTC. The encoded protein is CSARTGGRLGYGYTF.

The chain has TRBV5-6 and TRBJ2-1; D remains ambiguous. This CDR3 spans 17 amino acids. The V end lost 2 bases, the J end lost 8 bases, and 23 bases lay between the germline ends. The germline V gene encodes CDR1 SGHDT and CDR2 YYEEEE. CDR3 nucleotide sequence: TGTGCCAGCAGCTTCCGGCTTGTCAACGTCGAGAAGGATGAGCAGTTCTTC. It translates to CASSFRLVNVEKDEQFF.

The CDR3 coding sequence is TGTGCCATCAGTGAATTTGTCACCGGGGAGCTGTTTTTT. Its translation: CAISEFVTGELFF. The V call is TRBV10-3, the J call TRBJ2-2; D gene unclear. Trimming removed 3 bases from V and 4 bases from J, with 6 bases in between. The CDR3 extends over 13 amino acids. Germline V gene lookup returns CDR1 ENHRY and CDR2 SYGVKD.

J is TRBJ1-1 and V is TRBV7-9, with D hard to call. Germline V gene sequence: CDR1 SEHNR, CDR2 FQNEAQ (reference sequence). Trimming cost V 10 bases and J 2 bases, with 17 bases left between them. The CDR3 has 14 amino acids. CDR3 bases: TGTGCCAAAACTGGTTGGGAAAGCAACACTGAAGCTTTCTTT. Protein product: CAKTGWESNTEAFF.

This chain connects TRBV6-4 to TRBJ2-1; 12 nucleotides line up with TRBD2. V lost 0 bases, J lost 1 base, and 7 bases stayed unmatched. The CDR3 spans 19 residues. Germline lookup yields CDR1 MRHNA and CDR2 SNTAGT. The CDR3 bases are TGTGCCAGCAGTGACTCGTCCCTAGCGGGAGGGGGATCCTACAATGAGCAGTTCTTC. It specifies CASSDSSLAGGGSYNEQFF.